The rows below give T cell receptor beta chains drawn from one sample of a study of identical twins. From the 5' RACE reads, TCRdb called clonotypes with MiXCR, one entry per CDR3 protein. The data contain a few hundred thousand distinct CDR3 sequences, around 15% of them singletons. The same data also went into a second study, on yellow fever vaccine responses in identical twins.

Material: CD4+ T cells sorted from blood. Every receptor here comes from a woman between 18 and 29 years old in good health. Each CDR3 is given with its conserved first and last residue. The D gene is left open where the match is weak. Not all rows give a size; the values are once, few, many and, for expanded clones, a class.

few - TRBJ2-5 TRBV4-3 TGCGCCAGCAGCCAAGAAGTGGGGACGTTGCAGACCCAGTACTTC CASSQEVGTLQTQYF
many - TRBJ2-5 TRBV29-1 TGCAGCGGGCGGGACAGTCCTCAAGAGACCCAGTACTTC CSGRDSPQETQYF
few TRBD1 TRBJ2-7 TRBV5-5 TGTGCCAGCAGCACACGGACAGGGGGCTTTTCCTACGAGCAGTACTTC CASSTRTGGFSYEQYF
few - TRBJ1-4 TRBV7-9 TGTGCCAGCAGCTTACCAGGGGTCTATGAAAAACTGTTTTTT CASSLPGVYEKLFF
- - TRBJ2-2 TRBV30 TGTGCCTGGAGTGGATACGGGTACACCGGGGAGCTGTTTTTT CAWSGYGYTGELFF
- - TRBJ2-7 TRBV18 TGTGCCAGCTCACGGCCAGGGGGGGAGGCGTACTTC CASSRPGGEAYF
- TRBD2 TRBJ2-5 TRBV11-3 TGTGCCAGCAGCCCGGGACTAGACCAACAAGAGACCCAGTACTTC CASSPGLDQQETQYF
many TRBD1 TRBJ1-5 TRBV3-1 TGTGCCAGCAGCCAACGACAGGGGGATCAGCCCCAGCATTTT CASSQRQGDQPQHF
- - TRBJ2-1 TRBV6-5 TGTGCCAGCAGTTATACTAGTTCCGGGGAGCAGTTCTTC CASSYTSSGEQFF
- - TRBJ2-7 TRBV2 TGTGCCAGCAGCAACAGGGGAGGCCCCTACGAGCAGTACTTC CASSNRGGPYEQYF
few - TRBJ2-7 TRBV18 TGTGCCAGCTCACCCTACAGGGATAGCTACGAGCAGTACTTC CASSPYRDSYEQYF
few TRBD1 TRBJ2-7 TRBV7-2 TGTGCCAGCAGCCAACCACAGGGGTTGTACCACGAGCAGTACTTC CASSQPQGLYHEQYF
few - TRBJ2-1 TRBV20-1 TGCAGTGCTAGAAGTTTCGGGTCCTACAATGAGCAGTTCTTC CSARSFGSYNEQFF
- - TRBJ2-1 TRBV20-1 TGCAGCCTAGGACAGTACTACAATGAGCAGTTCTTC CSLGQYYNEQFF
many TRBD1 TRBJ2-3 TRBV5-1 TGCGCCAGCAGCCCCGGGACAGGGAGTCGGGCAGATACGCAGTATTTT CASSPGTGSRADTQYF
- - TRBJ2-5 TRBV4-2 TGTGCCAGCAGCCAAGTGGATCCGGCTCGAGAGACCCAGTACTTC CASSQVDPARETQYF
- - TRBJ2-2 TRBV4-3 TGCGCCAGCATTCTCCCTTTTGGCGATCTTAACACCGGGGAGCTGTTTTTT CASILPFGDLNTGELFF
few - TRBJ2-7 TRBV7-9 TGTGCCAGCAGCCCCCTTAAAGGGAGCTCCTACGAGCAGTACTTC CASSPLKGSSYEQYF
few TRBD2 TRBJ2-7 TRBV9 TGTGCCAGCAGCGTAGTAGCGGGAGGGTCCTCCTACGAGCAGTACTTC CASSVVAGGSSYEQYF
many TRBD1 TRBJ1-5 TRBV28 TGTGCCAGCAGCCTAACAGGGGGCAACAATCAGCCCCAGCATTTT CASSLTGGNNQPQHF